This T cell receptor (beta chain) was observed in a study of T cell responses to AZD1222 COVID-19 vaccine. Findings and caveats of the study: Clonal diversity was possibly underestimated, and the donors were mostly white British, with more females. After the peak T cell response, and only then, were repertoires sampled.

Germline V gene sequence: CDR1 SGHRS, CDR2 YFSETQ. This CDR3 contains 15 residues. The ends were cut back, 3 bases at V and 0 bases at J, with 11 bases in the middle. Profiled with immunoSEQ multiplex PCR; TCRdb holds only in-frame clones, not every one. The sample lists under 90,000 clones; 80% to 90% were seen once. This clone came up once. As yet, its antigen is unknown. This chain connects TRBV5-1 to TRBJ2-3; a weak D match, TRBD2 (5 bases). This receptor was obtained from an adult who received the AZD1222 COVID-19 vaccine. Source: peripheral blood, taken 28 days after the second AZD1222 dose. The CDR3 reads CASSSSQRSTDTQYF. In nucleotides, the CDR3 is TGCGCCAGCAGCTCCTCCCAGCGGAGCACAGATACGCAGTATTTT. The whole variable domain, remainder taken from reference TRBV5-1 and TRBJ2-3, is KAGVTQTPRYLIKTRGQQVTLSCSPISGHRSVSWYQQTPGQGLQFLFEYFSETQRNKGNFPGRFSGRQFSNSRSEMNVSTLELGDSALYLCASSSSQRSTDTQYFGPGTRLTVL.